This T cell receptor beta chain appears in the sequencing data of a study of blood T cell repertoires in COVID-19. For the study at large: Italy, Spain and the United States were the sources of the convalescent and acute COVID-19 samples.

The CDR3 runs to 18 residues. The V gene's germline CDR1 is MNHNY and CDR2 SVGAGI (reference sequence). Trimming took 5 bases from V and 2 from J, leaving 23 bases between them. Original handling: It was from reference gene primer amplification that nucleated cell counts were estimated. Only in-frame clones appear in the TCRdb table, and some are missing; sequencing was by immunoSEQ multiplex PCR. V, J and clone size were drawn from that table, and D and trimming were deduced from the DNA. This sample yields around 150,000 clones, of which about 81% are seen a single time; approximately 11% belongs to the top ten.

The J gene is TRBJ2-3, the V gene TRBV6-6; D perhaps matches TRBD1 (5 bases). This sequence originates from a man in his 60s with active or convalescent COVID-19. The sequencing sample was made of peripheral blood. The chain's CDR3 is CASSPRQYPVAYTDTQYF. As DNA, the CDR3 is TGTGCCAGCAGTCCTCGACAGTATCCGGTGGCTTACACAGATACGCAGTATTTT.